These 8 T cell receptor beta chains were all obtained from the same sample, sequenced in a study of blood T cell repertoires in COVID-19. Sequencing used immunoSEQ multiplex PCR; TCRdb keeps in-frame clones, though not all of them. The sample has tens of thousands of clones; more than 75% are singletons. What was sequenced was peripheral blood. The receptors shown here come from a man aged 50 to 60 with active COVID-19.

This chain uses TRBV12-5 with TRBJ2-1; 14 nucleotides line up with TRBD2. The junction had 7 bases not matched to a gene; V was cut back by 5 bases and J by 7 bases. The CDR3 is made up of 16 amino acids. Germline assignment: CDR1 LGHNT and CDR2 FRNRAP. The CDR3 sequence is CASGRGGLAGENEQFF. CDR3 coding DNA: TGTGCTAGTGGTCGAGGGGGACTAGCGGGAGAAAATGAGCAGTTCTTC.

The V and J genes are TRBV3-1 (or the pseudogene TRBV3-2) and TRBJ2-1; TRBD1 aligns across 9 bases. The junction had 3 bases not matched to a gene; V was cut back by 4 bases and J by 2 bases. In germline, CDR1 is LGHDT, CDR2 YNNKEL (reference sequence). This CDR3 spans 15 amino acids. CDR3 loop: CASSPQGAPYNEQFF. The CDR3 DNA is TGTGCCAGCAGCCCACAGGGGGCCCCCTACAATGAGCAGTTCTTC.

By sample fraction, this clone is medium-sized. The gene calls are TRBV9 and TRBJ2-7; D perhaps matches TRBD1 (5 bases). Germline V CDR1 and CDR2: SGDLS, YYNGEE. The V and J ends lost 4 bases and 2 bases respectively, with 16 bases between them. CDR3 length: 15 residues. CDR3 protein: CASSPPQGFPYEQYF. The CDR3 DNA follows: TGTGCCAGCAGCCCCCCCCAGGGCTTCCCCTACGAGCAGTACTTC.

The chain is built from TRBV28 and TRBJ2-5, with 8 bases matching TRBD1. With 4 bases clipped from V and 0 bases from J, the junction kept 13 bases outside the gene matches. CDR1 MDHEN and CDR2 SYDVKM come from the germline V gene. This CDR3 contains 18 residues. The CDR3 region has the DNA TGTGCCAGCAGTTCCCCCGGAAATGACAGGGGATACCAAGAGACCCAGTACTTC. Residues: CASSSPGNDRGYQETQYF.

This clone was recorded a few times. V and J are TRBV12-3 or TRBV12-4 and TRBJ2-2, with a possible D match to TRBD2 (5 bases). Between the trimmed V and J ends, which lost 7 bases and 5 bases, there was a span of 8 bases. The CDR3 extends over 12 amino acids. CDR3: CASTGLTGELFF. The CDR3, as DNA: TGTGCCAGCACGGGGTTGACCGGGGAGCTGTTTTTT.

The chain joins TRBV19 to TRBJ2-3; 7 bases agree with TRBD2. Germline-derived CDR1 and CDR2 are LNHDA and SQIVND (reference sequence). The junction had 8 bases not matched to a gene; V was cut back by 6 bases and J by 2 bases. This CDR3 has 15 amino acids. The CDR3 sequence: CASSPQRDTTDTQYF. The CDR3 DNA is TGTGCCAGTAGCCCCCAGCGGGATACCACAGATACGCAGTATTTT.

This clone was detected once. This chain joins TRBV5-1 and TRBJ2-1; TRBD2 matches at 9 bases. The junction had 5 bases not matched to a gene; V was cut back by 0 bases and J by 7 bases. In germline, CDR1 is SGHRS, CDR2 YFSETQ. This CDR3 region has 15 residues. The CDR3 bases are TGCGCCAGCAGCTTGGAAGCTAGCGGGACGAATGAGCAGTTCTTC. As protein: CASSLEASGTNEQFF. The full variable domain, its missing parts supplied by reference TRBV5-1 and TRBJ2-1, is KAGVTQTPRYLIKTRGQQVTLSCSPISGHRSVSWYQQTPGQGLQFLFEYFSETQRNKGNFPGRFSGRQFSNSRSEMNVSTLELGDSALYLCASSLEASGTNEQFFGPGTRLTVL.

The chain has TRBV27 and TRBJ2-1, with 7 bases aligning to TRBD1. CDR1 MNHEY and CDR2 SMNVEV come from the germline V gene (reference sequence). This CDR3 is built from 15 residues. V was pared by 5 bases and J by 6 bases, with 10 bases of the junction left unmatched. CDR3 nucleotide sequence: TGTGCCAGCAGTCAAAACAGGGGTGTGGGCAATGAGCAGTTCTTC. Its translation is CASSQNRGVGNEQFF.